The clone carrying this TCR beta chain was picked up a small number of times. The data originate from a study of blood T cells in healthy people across ages. The germline gives CDR1 MNHEY, CDR2 SVGEGT. J lost 2 bases, V lost 2 bases, and 2 bases had no gene match. This CDR3 region has 14 residues. Together with a sample-barcoded 5' primer, a J-beta primer mix was included in a second PCR lasting about 7 to 11 cycles. Each single sample gave us at least 2.5 million CDR3-containing paired-end reads. TCRdb used MiXCR to reprocess the 5' RACE reads, holding one entry per CDR3 protein. The table records about 830,000 distinct CDR3 sequences, about 62% of them present only once.

The sample consisted of blood. The chain links TRBV6-2 or TRBV6-3 to TRBJ2-5; 7 nucleotides align to TRBD2. The clonotype comes from a man aged 25-45 years in good health. DNA of the CDR3: TGTGCCAGCAGTTACCCTAGCGGACAAGAGACCCAGTACTTC. Protein sequence: CASSYPSGQETQYF.